This T cell receptor (beta chain) was identified in a study of Graves' ophthalmopathy and Graves' hyperthyroidism. Study-level background: Peripheral blood sampling preceded any treatment and occurred at initial diagnosis.

Patients were excluded if they had other autoimmune diseases or uncontrolled infections, and likewise if pregnancy or lactation applied. Transcripts of RNA were the source for amplifying TCR beta CDR3 regions. First-round RT-PCR employed HTBI primers, with a second-round multiplex PCR after it. One entry per CDR3 protein results from TCRdb running MiXCR on the multiplex PCR reads. The table lists more than 550,000 distinct CDR3 sequences, roughly two fifths of them singletons. Study-level points and caveats: In separating ophthalmopathy from stable hyperthyroidism, a 13-signature model achieved nearly 90% sensitivity and 81.08% specificity.

The CDR3 spans 14 residues. Trimming cost V 0 bases and J 2 bases, with 7 bases left between them. Germline CDR1 and CDR2: LNHNV and YYDKDF (reference sequence). This clonotype occurred many times. Antigen specificity is unknown. The receptor was derived from an adult man with Graves' ophthalmopathy. The source material was peripheral blood. This sequence joins TRBV15 and TRBJ2-5; D unresolved. The CDR3 DNA reads TGTGCCACCAGCAGAGATCGCAGTCAAGAGACCCAGTACTTC. This translates into CATSRDRSQETQYF.